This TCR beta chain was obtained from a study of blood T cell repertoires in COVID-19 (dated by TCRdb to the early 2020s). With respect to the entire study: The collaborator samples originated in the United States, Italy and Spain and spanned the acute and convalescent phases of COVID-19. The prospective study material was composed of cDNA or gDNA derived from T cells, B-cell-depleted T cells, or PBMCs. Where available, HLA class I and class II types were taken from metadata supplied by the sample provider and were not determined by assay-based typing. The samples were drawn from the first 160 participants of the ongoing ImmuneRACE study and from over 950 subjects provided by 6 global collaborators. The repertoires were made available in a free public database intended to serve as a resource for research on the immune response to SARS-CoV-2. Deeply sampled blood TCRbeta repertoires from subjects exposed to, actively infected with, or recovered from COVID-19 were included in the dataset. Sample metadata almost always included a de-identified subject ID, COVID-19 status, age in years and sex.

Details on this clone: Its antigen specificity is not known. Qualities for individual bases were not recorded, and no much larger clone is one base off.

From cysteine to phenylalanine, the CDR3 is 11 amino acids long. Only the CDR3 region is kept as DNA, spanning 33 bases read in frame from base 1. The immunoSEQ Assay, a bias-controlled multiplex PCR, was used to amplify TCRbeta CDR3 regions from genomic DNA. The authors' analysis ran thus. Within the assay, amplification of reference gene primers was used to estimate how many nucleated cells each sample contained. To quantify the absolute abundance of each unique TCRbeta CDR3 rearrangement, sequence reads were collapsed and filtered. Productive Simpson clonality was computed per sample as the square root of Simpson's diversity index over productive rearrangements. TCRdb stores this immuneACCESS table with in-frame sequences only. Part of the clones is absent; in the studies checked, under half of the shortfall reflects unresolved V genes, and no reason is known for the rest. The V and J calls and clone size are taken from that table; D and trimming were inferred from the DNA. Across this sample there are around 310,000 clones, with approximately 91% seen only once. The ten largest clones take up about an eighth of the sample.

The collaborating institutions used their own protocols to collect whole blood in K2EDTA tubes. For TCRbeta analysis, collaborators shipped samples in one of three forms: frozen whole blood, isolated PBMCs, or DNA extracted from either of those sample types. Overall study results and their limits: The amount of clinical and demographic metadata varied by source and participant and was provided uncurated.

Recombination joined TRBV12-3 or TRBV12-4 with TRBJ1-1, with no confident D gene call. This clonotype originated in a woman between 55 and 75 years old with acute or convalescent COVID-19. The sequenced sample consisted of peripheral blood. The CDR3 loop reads CAILLNTEAFF. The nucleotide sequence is TGTGCAATCCTCTTGAACACTGAAGCTTTCTTT.